This T cell receptor (beta chain) was profiled in a study of T cells after yellow fever vaccination. This clonotype was detected ten times or more. TCRdb reprocessed the 5' RACE reads via MiXCR and lists one record per CDR3 protein. The table lists 250,000 to 350,000 distinct CDR3 sequences, 3.5% to 4.5% of them singletons. The receptor was derived from a man aged 18 to 30 who received the YFV17D yellow fever vaccine. Sample: PBMCs, taken 15 days after the yellow fever booster vaccination.

CDR3 amino acids: CSVIRVGSYTGELFF. CDR3 nucleotides: TGCAGCGTCATTAGAGTCGGCTCCTACACCGGGGAGCTGTTTTTT. The rearrangement links TRBV29-1 to TRBJ2-2; D unclear. The V gene's germline CDR1 is SQVTM and CDR2 ANQGSEA. CDR3 length: 15 residues. The ends were cut back, 6 bases at V and 3 bases at J, with 17 bases in the middle.